The rows below give T cell receptor beta chains drawn from one sample of a study of T cells in Graves' hyperthyroidism and ophthalmopathy. TCRdb processed the multiplex PCR reads anew with MiXCR; each CDR3 protein has one entry. In the table there are approximately 200,000 distinct CDR3 sequences, roughly 18% of which are singletons. Material: blood. These receptors were obtained from a man between 40 and 49 years old with Graves' hyperthyroidism. Each CDR3 is given with its conserved first and last residue. The D gene is left open where the match is weak. The listing skips clone size in some rows; elsewhere it reads once, few, many or a size class.

many	-	TRBV24-1	TRBJ2-1	TGTGCCACCAGTGATTTGCTGCCCACCTTGGAAGGTGGGCAGAATGAGCAGTTCTTC	CATSDLLPTLEGGQNEQFF
many	-	TRBV2	TRBJ2-1	TGTGCCAGCAGTGAGGACCCTCGGGATGAGCAGTTCTTC	CASSEDPRDEQFF
many	-	TRBV5-6	TRBJ2-5	TGTGCCAGCAGTCAACCGACGATCCAAGAGACCCAGTACTTC	CASSQPTIQETQYF
many	-	TRBV9	TRBJ2-3	TGTGCCAGCAGCGTCCTGGGTGTTAGCACAGATACGCAGTATTTT	CASSVLGVSTDTQYF
many	-	TRBV30	TRBJ2-5	TGTGCCTGGAGTGGCATCGAAGAGACCCAGTACTTC	CAWSGIEETQYF
-	-	TRBV19	TRBJ2-7	TGTGCCAGTACAAGGGGAAGCGAGCAGTACTTC	CASTRGSEQYF
few	-	TRBV5-1	TRBJ1-1	TGCGCCAGCAGCTTGAGTGGCAGGGCTAACACTGAAGCTTTCTTT	CASSLSGRANTEAFF
few	-	TRBV9	TRBJ2-1	TGTGCCAGCAGCTTACAGGGGGGGGCCTACAATGAGCAGTTCTTC	CASSLQGGAYNEQFF
few	TRBD1	TRBV11-3	TRBJ1-6	TGTGCCAGCAGTTCGGGACAGACAAATTCACCCCTCCACTTT	CASSSGQTNSPLHF
many	-	TRBV18	TRBJ1-3	TGTGCCAGCTCAGCGACAGCTGGAAACACCATATATTTT	CASSATAGNTIYF
few	-	TRBV6-1	TRBJ2-5	TGTGCCAGCAGTGATCCTGGGGGACCTATGGGGGAGACCCAGTACTTC	CASSDPGGPMGETQYF
few	-	TRBV20-1	TRBJ2-6	TGCAGTACTAGAGGTTATTCCAGCTCTGGGGCCAACGTCCTGACTTTC	CSTRGYSSSGANVLTF
many	-	TRBV20-1	TRBJ1-1	TGCAGTGCTAGTGGGGGGAGTGGGGTAAGGAACACTGAAGCTTTCTTT	CSASGGSGVRNTEAFF
-	-	TRBV6-4	TRBJ1-2	TGTGCCAGCAGAGGGGAGGTCGGCGGCTACACCTTC	CASRGEVGGYTF
-	-	TRBV7-3	TRBJ2-1	TGTGCCAGCAGCTTAGCTAGGCTTGTAAGCAGTAAGCAGTTCTTC	CASSLARLVSSKQFF
-	TRBD2	TRBV7-3	TRBJ2-3	TGTGCCAGCAGCCGACTAGCGGGGGGGGGTGGCACAGATACGCAGTATTTT	CASSRLAGGGGTDTQYF
few	TRBD1	TRBV19	TRBJ1-5	TGTGCCAGTAGTATGGGACAGGGGGCTCAGCCCCAGCATTTT	CASSMGQGAQPQHF
many	-	TRBV3-1	TRBJ1-1	TGTGCCAGCAGCCTCGCCCTCTTGAGTCCTGAAGCTTTCTTT	CASSLALLSPEAFF
many	TRBD2	TRBV20-1	TRBJ2-1	TGCAGTGCTAGGAGGGGACTAGCGGAAAACAATGAGCAGTTCTTC	CSARRGLAENNEQFF
many	TRBD2	TRBV5-1	TRBJ2-1	TGCGCCAGCAGCATACAGGGTCGGGGGGGTAGCTCCTACAATGAGCAGTTCTTC	CASSIQGRGGSSYNEQFF
many	-	TRBV28	TRBJ1-5	TGTGCCAGCAGTTTAAGTGGGTTTATTCAGCCCCAGCATTTT	CASSLSGFIQPQHF
many	-	TRBV28	TRBJ1-4	TGTGCCAGCACCCGCCGGTCCCAGGGAGGGGAAAAACTGTTTTTT	CASTRRSQGGEKLFF
many	TRBD2	TRBV12-3/TRBV12-4	TRBJ2-7	TGTGCCAGCAGTTTAGCAGCTAGCGGGGGGGACGAGCAGTACTTC	CASSLAASGGDEQYF
many	-	TRBV2	TRBJ2-7	TGTGCCAGCAACGGGGGCGGCCCCTACGAGCAGTACTTC	CASNGGGPYEQYF
few	-	TRBV5-1	TRBJ2-1	TGCGCCAGCTTACCCCGGGGGAGCTCCTACAATGAGCAGTTCTTC	CASLPRGSSYNEQFF
few	-	TRBV20-1	TRBJ1-4	TGCAGTGCTAGAGGGGGGACGGCAACTAATGAAAAACTGTTTTTT	CSARGGTATNEKLFF
many	TRBD1	TRBV28	TRBJ1-1	TGTGCCAGCAGGTCCTTAGGGGCAGGGGGCAGTGAAGCTTTCTTT	CASRSLGAGGSEAFF
-	-	TRBV18	TRBJ2-7	TGTGCCAGCTCACCCCTTTTCCCTAACGAGCAGTACTTC	CASSPLFPNEQYF
-	-	TRBV3-1	TRBJ2-3	TGTGCCAGCAGCCAAGACTCCCTTGGGGATACGCAGTATTTT	CASSQDSLGDTQYF
-	TRBD1	TRBV29-1	TRBJ2-1	TGCAGCGTACCGGGACAGGGGTCCCCCATCCAGTTCTTC	CSVPGQGSPIQFF
many	TRBD1	TRBV28	TRBJ1-2	TGTGCCAGCAGATCCGGGACAGCCTATGGCTACACCTTC	CASRSGTAYGYTF
many	TRBD1	TRBV7-6	TRBJ1-5	TGTGCCAGCGGCCAGGGGGCGACGCAGCCCCAGCATTTT	CASGQGATQPQHF
many	-	TRBV7-2	TRBJ2-2	TGTGCCAGCAGCTTAGTTGCAGGGAACACCGGGGAGCTGTTTTTT	CASSLVAGNTGELFF
-	TRBD1	TRBV6-2/TRBV6-3	TRBJ2-5	TGTGCCAGCAGTTACTCGAGGGTCGGACAGGGGGCAAGGGAGACCCAGTACTTC	CASSYSRVGQGARETQYF
many	-	TRBV6-1	TRBJ2-7	TGTGCCAGCAGTATGACCCAGGGGAGCTCCTACGAGCAGTACTTC	CASSMTQGSSYEQYF
-	-	TRBV7-9	TRBJ1-1	TGTGCCAGCAGCTACCCTCTAGGACGGAGGGCCCCTGAAGCTTTCTTT	CASSYPLGRRAPEAFF
-	-	TRBV7-2	TRBJ1-2	TGTGCCAGCAGCTTAGATGGTGGCGTCGGGGGAGGAGGCTACACCTTC	CASSLDGGVGGGGYTF
-	TRBD1	TRBV7-6	TRBJ2-7	TGTGCCAGCAGCCCCGGACAGGGTCTCGGCTCCTACGAGCAGTACTTC	CASSPGQGLGSYEQYF
few	TRBD1	TRBV4-2	TRBJ2-1	TGTGCCAGCAGCCCAAGGACAGGGGTTCGCAATGAGCAGTTCTTC	CASSPRTGVRNEQFF
many	TRBD1	TRBV28	TRBJ2-7	TGTGCCAGCTCCGGGACAGGGGGCGTTCGAAGCTCCTACGAGCAGTACTTC	CASSGTGGVRSSYEQYF
few	-	TRBV27	TRBJ1-3	TGTGCCAGCAGGAGGGGAGCTGGAAACACCATATATTTT	CASRRGAGNTIYF
few	TRBD1	TRBV27	TRBJ1-2	TGTGCCAGCAGTTTAAGAAGGGACAGGATCTATGGCTACACCTTC	CASSLRRDRIYGYTF
-	-	TRBV28	TRBJ2-2	TGTGCCAGCAGTTTATCAGGGACCGATATAATGAACACCGGGGAGCTGTTTTTT	CASSLSGTDIMNTGELFF
many	TRBD1	TRBV20-1	TRBJ2-7	TGCAGTGCGTCTGACTCGTCCCGGGACAGCTACGAGCAGTACTTC	CSASDSSRDSYEQYF
-	TRBD1	TRBV12-5	TRBJ2-5	TGTGCTAGTGGCCTGACAGGGTCTGTGACCCAGTACTTC	CASGLTGSVTQYF
few	-	TRBV18	TRBJ1-3	TGTGCCAGCTCACCAGATTCAGCGAGCTCTGGAAACACCATATATTTT	CASSPDSASSGNTIYF
-	-	TRBV4-3	TRBJ1-1	TGCGCCAGCAGCCTTTTACCCGGAGGAGGGGACACTGAAGCTTTCTTT	CASSLLPGGGDTEAFF
few	-	TRBV6-1	TRBJ1-2	TGTGCCAGCAGTCGGGCTCCGGGGTTTTTAGACTATGGCTACACCTTC	CASSRAPGFLDYGYTF
few	-	TRBV5-5	TRBJ2-7	TGTGCCAGCAGCTTGGACCCTGGACCTGGGTACGAGCAGTACTTC	CASSLDPGPGYEQYF
many	-	TRBV24-1	TRBJ2-2	TGTGCCACCAAAGGGATGAACACCGGGGAGCTGTTTTTT	CATKGMNTGELFF
many	TRBD1	TRBV20-1	TRBJ1-3	TGCAGTGCTCAAACTCCGGGACAGATGGGGCACACCATATATTTT	CSAQTPGQMGHTIYF
many	TRBD2	TRBV11-1	TRBJ2-1	TGTGCCAGCAGCTGGGGACTAGCGGGGGACGAGCAGTTCTTC	CASSWGLAGDEQFF
many	-	TRBV4-1	TRBJ1-1	TGCGCCAGCAGCCAACATGACAAGAACACTGAAGCTTTCTTT	CASSQHDKNTEAFF